This T cell receptor (beta chain) is from a study of Ad26.COV2.S vaccination and SARS-CoV-2 variants (dated by TCRdb to about 2021). Some background on the complete study: Vaccine-arm donors came from COV1001, a multicentre, randomized, double-blind, placebo-controlled phase I-IIa trial of Ad26.COV2.S in healthy adults. Dosing of Ad26.COV2.S was intramuscular, at either 5x10^10 or 1x10^11 viral particles, delivered as one shot or as two shots spaced 56 days apart. The specificity and breadth of SARS-CoV-2-reactive T cell receptors after Ad26.COV2.S vaccination were assessed by TCRbeta repertoire sequencing. The TCR-sequenced set comprised approximately 32 samples: some 19 Ad26.COV2.S vaccine recipients, 5 placebo recipients and 8 SARS-CoV-2 convalescent individuals. Trial participants were randomized into five groups of five, in which low-dose or high-dose Ad26.COV2.S was given once or twice, or placebo was given on both occasions. Investigators remained blinded to trial group allocation during experiments and outcome assessment. General conclusions and limits of the study: Comparing responses between vaccine doses or regimens was not something the study was powered to do. Comparable non-spike TCR breadth was observed between vaccine and placebo recipients, consistent with only spike being contained in the vaccine. It was noted by the authors that total T cell responses may have been underestimated by the TCR breadth and depth analyses. Compared with placebo recipients, Ad26.COV2.S recipients showed higher spike-specific TCR breadth (P = 0.0014). After vaccination, spike-specific CD8+ and CD4+ T cell responses were reported to show substantial breadth.

With regard to this clone: There is no known antigen for this receptor. No clone much larger than this one lies a single base away; base qualities are absent.

Ends trimmed: V by 1 base, J by 7 bases; bases unmatched to a gene: 15. CDR1 SGHAT and CDR2 FQNNGV were looked up in the germline V gene. The cysteine opens and the phenylalanine closes a CDR3 of 19 amino acids. Only CDR3 DNA remains: 57 bases, in frame from the first base. The immunoSEQ Assay was used to sequence TCRbeta CDR3 regions. After extraction, genomic DNA underwent amplification by bias-controlled multiplex PCR, followed by high-throughput sequencing. The published analysis was carried out like this. To quantify the absolute abundance of each unique TCRbeta CDR3 region, sequences were collapsed and filtered. T cell fraction was estimated by normalization of TCRbeta template counts to usable DNA, with usable DNA being measured through amplification of reference genes present in all nucleated cells. Repertoire TCRs were annotated as SARS-CoV-2-specific by exact matching of V gene, CDR3 amino acid sequence and J gene to a known reactive TCR set. MIRA supplied the reference SARS-CoV-2 TCR set, which was filtered for enrichment in COVID-19-positive ImmuneCODE repertoires so that public or cross-reactive TCRs were removed. Using the MIRA antigens, annotated TCRs were further analysed by specific ORF or by position within an ORF. Breadth was defined as annotated unique rearrangements over total unique productive rearrangements; depth was the summed frequency of those rearrangements. TCR breadth was compared between groups using two-sided Wilcoxon rank-sum tests. Not all clones reach the TCRdb copy of this immuneACCESS table, which keeps in-frame sequences only. Checked studies attribute under half of the gap to unresolved V genes and leave the rest unexplained. V and J calls and clone size are those listed in that table; D and trimming were worked out from the DNA. The sample table holds about 350,000 clones, of which about 85% were seen once. The ten largest make up 3.3% of the sample.

The sample's treatment or condition label is to be understood as: about 20 received Ad26.COV2.S at low or high dose, single or two shots; five or six received placebo; per-sample allocation not given. For vaccine and placebo recipients, repertoires were sequenced using samples collected on day 63 after the first injection. Between 29 July and 7 August 2020, Cohort 1b enrolled around 25 adults aged 18-55 years at one site in Boston, USA. As a vaccine, Ad26.COV2.S was a replication-incompetent adenovirus type 26 vector that expressed a prefusion-stabilized SARS-CoV-2 spike protein derived from the original Wuhan strain.

The receptor was isolated from a person between 18 and 60 years old who received the Ad26.COV2.S COVID-19 vaccine or a placebo. This chain is built from TRBV11-2 and TRBJ2-2, with 10 bases in between that match TRBD2. The input for sequencing was peripheral blood, taken in a trial of Ad26.COV2.S vaccine versus placebo. The CDR3 in this case is CASSLVPPELAGEVGELFF. The DNA is as follows: TGTGCCAGCAGCTTAGTCCCCCCTGAGCTAGCGGGAGAAGTCGGGGAGCTGTTTTTT.